This is a list of T cell receptor beta chains from one sample in a study of blood T cell repertoires in COVID-19. TCRdb's table, derived via immunoSEQ multiplex PCR, lists solely in-frame clones and lacks some. The sample lists approximately 89,000 clones; roughly 84% were seen once. Sequenced: peripheral blood. Receptors originate from a woman between 65 and 79 years old with acute or convalescent COVID-19. The CDR3 runs from the conserved cysteine through the conserved F or W. D genes are given only for firm matches. Clone size is given for some rows only: seen once, a few or many times, or a class if the clone is expanded.

-,TRBD1,TRBV19,TRBJ2-5,CASSISLGQGLETQYF,TGTGCCAGTAGTATAAGTCTGGGACAGGGTTTGGAGACCCAGTACTTC
-,-,TRBV7-6,TRBJ2-5,CASSLAIGEETQYF,TGTGCCAGCAGCTTAGCTATCGGGGAAGAGACCCAGTACTTC
-,TRBD1,TRBV18,TRBJ1-5,CASSPGAGTGVGGNQPQHF,TGTGCCAGCTCACCGGGAGCCGGGACAGGGGTAGGCGGCAATCAGCCCCAGCATTTT
-,-,TRBV2,TRBJ2-5,CASTAELTGTQYF,TGTGCCAGCACGGCAGAGTTGACGGGGACCCAGTACTTC
-,TRBD1,TRBV27,TRBJ2-2,CASSLHSGTGKNTGELFF,TGTGCCAGCAGTTTACACTCCGGGACAGGAAAGAATACCGGGGAGCTGTTTTTT
-,TRBD1,TRBV10-3,TRBJ1-2,CAISEPGTGFDYTF,TGTGCCATCAGTGAACCCGGGACAGGCTTCGACTACACCTTC
-,-,TRBV4-3,TRBJ1-1,CASSQDVSTEAFF,TGCGCCAGCAGCCAAGATGTATCCACTGAAGCTTTCTTT
-,-,TRBV28,TRBJ1-2,CASSWANQNYGYTF,TGTGCCAGCAGTTGGGCAAATCAAAACTATGGCTACACCTTC
-,-,TRBV27,TRBJ1-5,CASSLQGDQPQHF,TGTGCCAGCAGTTTACAGGGTGATCAGCCCCAGCATTTT
-,-,TRBV2,TRBJ1-3,CASGDPATGTSGNTIYF,TGTGCCAGCGGGGACCCAGCGACAGGCACCTCTGGAAACACCATATATTTT
-,-,TRBV7-2,TRBJ1-5,CASSVVGQGNQPQHF,TGTGCCAGCAGCGTCGTCGGGCAGGGGAATCAGCCCCAGCATTTT
many,-,TRBV6-5,TRBJ1-5,CASSYSRGDQPQHF,TGTGCCAGCAGTTACTCGCGGGGGGATCAGCCCCAGCATTTT
-,-,TRBV11-2,TRBJ1-1,CASSLGPGVRVFF,TGTGCCAGCAGCTTAGGTCCAGGGGTACGAGTTTTCTTT
-,TRBD1,TRBV5-1,TRBJ2-2,CASSLGTGGPTGELFF,TGCGCCAGCAGCCTAGGGACAGGGGGGCCCACCGGGGAGCTGTTTTTT
-,-,TRBV6-2/TRBV6-3,TRBJ1-1,CASSLGWEGEAFF,TGTGCCAGCAGCCTCGGGTGGGAGGGTGAAGCTTTCTTT
few,-,TRBV10-1,TRBJ2-5,CASSAGNQETQYF,TGCGCCAGCAGTGCAGGGAATCAAGAGACCCAGTACTTC
once,TRBD2,TRBV6-5,TRBJ2-1,CASSRGGYNEQFF,TGTGCCAGCAGTCGGGGGGGGTACAATGAGCAGTTCTTC
-,TRBD1,TRBV28,TRBJ1-5,CASSHDRDGNQPQHF,TGTGCCAGCAGCCATGACAGGGACGGCAATCAGCCCCAGCATTTT
once,-,TRBV18,TRBJ1-1,CASSPSGGGAGTEAFF,TGTGCCAGCTCACCATCGGGGGGGGGCGCGGGCACTGAAGCTTTCTTT
-,TRBD2,TRBV5-5,TRBJ2-1,CASIPAGVNEQFF,TGTGCCAGCATCCCCGCGGGGGTTAATGAGCAGTTCTTC
-,-,TRBV21-1,TRBJ2-3,CASSKAGGGASDTQYF,TGTGCCAGCAGCAAAGCGGGCGGGGGGGCCTCAGATACGCAGTATTTT
-,TRBD1,TRBV4-1,TRBJ1-1,CASSQETGTGMTEAFF,TGCGCCAGCAGCCAAGAAACCGGGACAGGGATGACTGAAGCTTTCTTT
-,-,TRBV3-1/TRBV3-2,TRBJ1-1,CASSQRRVSTEAFF,TGTGCCAGCAGCCAACGTAGAGTATCCACTGAAGCTTTCTTT
-,TRBD1,TRBV2,TRBJ1-5,CASSRTGINQPQHF,TGTGCCAGCAGTAGGACAGGTATCAATCAGCCCCAGCATTTT
once,-,TRBV4-1,TRBJ2-1,CASSQVGYRSVINEQFF,TGCGCCAGCAGCCAAGTTGGTTACAGATCGGTGATCAATGAGCAGTTCTTC
-,-,TRBV13,TRBJ2-3,CASSSPSSGTDTQYF,TGTGCCAGCAGCTCCCCCTCTAGCGGCACAGATACGCAGTATTTT
-,TRBD1,TRBV28,TRBJ2-3,CASSFSGQSTDTQYF,TGTGCCAGCAGTTTCTCGGGACAGAGCACAGATACGCAGTATTTT
-,-,TRBV28,TRBJ2-1,CASRENEQFF,TGTGCCAGCAGAGAGAATGAGCAGTTCTTC
-,-,TRBV3-1/TRBV3-2,TRBJ1-6,CASSQDPGGLYNSPLHF,TGTGCCAGCAGCCAAGACCCGGGGGGGCTCTATAATTCACCCCTCCACTTT
-,-,TRBV4-1,TRBJ1-1,CASSQTNFRDKGGDTEAFF,TGCGCCAGCAGCCAAACAAATTTCCGGGACAAGGGAGGGGACACTGAAGCTTTCTTT
-,-,TRBV7-2,TRBJ1-1,CASSLAAWGAEAFF,TGTGCCAGCAGCTTAGCTGCATGGGGGGCTGAAGCTTTCTTT
-,-,TRBV7-8,TRBJ1-1,CASSYNTRGEAFF,TGTGCCAGCAGCTATAATACAAGGGGTGAAGCTTTCTTT
-,-,TRBV6-4,TRBJ1-5,CASRCITGLNQPQHF,TGTGCCAGCAGATGCATCACAGGGCTGAATCAGCCCCAGCATTTT
-,TRBD1,TRBV7-8,TRBJ2-1,CASRKAGDRAYNEQFF,TGTGCCAGCAGAAAAGCAGGGGACAGAGCTTACAATGAGCAGTTCTTC
-,TRBD1,TRBV27,TRBJ1-4,CASSLLGTGIEKLFF,TGTGCCAGCAGTTTACTGGGGACAGGGATTGAAAAACTGTTTTTT
-,-,TRBV28,TRBJ2-2,CASRTIRSTGELFF,TGTGCCAGTAGGACTATACGATCCACCGGGGAGCTGTTTTTT
-,-,TRBV2,TRBJ1-1,CASRRWGGTTEAFF,TGTGCCAGCCGAAGATGGGGAGGGACCACTGAAGCTTTCTTT